This TCR beta chain was sequenced during a study of post-analysis software for immune sequencing data. Whole-study findings and limits: Clustering by F measure revealed strong co-clustering among samples prepared together in one batch. Compared with controls, patients had more of about five TRBV segments, including TRBV5-6, TRBV5-1 and TRBV20-1.

With regard to this clonotype: Its specificity is not known.

The CDR3 contains 13 residues. Between the trimmed V and J ends, which lost 4 bases and 2 bases, there was a span of 8 bases. The germline V gene has CDR1 SGHRS and CDR2 YFSETQ. Presence of unique molecular identifiers characterized the TCR beta cDNA libraries. TCRdb independently ran MiXCR on the PCR reads; one entry per CDR3 protein. This sample has about 810,000 distinct CDR3 sequences, with about 53% found just once. This chain links TRBV5-1 with TRBJ2-3; D is uncertain. The sample consisted of blood. This TCR came from a girl aged 10 to 17 with multiple sclerosis. CDR3 nucleotide sequence: TGCGCCAGCAGCCACTTCGACACAGATACGCAGTATTTT. Translation: CASSHFDTDTQYF.